This passage covers 27 T cell receptor beta chains from one sample sequenced in a study of CD8 T cells in Susac syndrome. When the RNA was reverse transcribed, random hexamers were used with an input of roughly 0.5 to 1 ug. TCRdb called the immunoSEQ multiplex PCR reads again in MiXCR, with one record for every CDR3 protein. The repertoire holds around 140,000 distinct CDR3 sequences, with 75% to 90% as singletons. The material sequenced was CD8+ T cells from PBMCs. Source of these receptors: a human donor with multiple sclerosis.

This clonotype has just a few counts. The chain has TRBV3-1 and TRBJ2-5; D not resolved. This CDR3 is 14 amino acids long. Trimming removed 4 bases from V and 4 bases from J, with 13 bases in between. CDR1 is LGHDT and CDR2 is YNNKEL in the germline V gene (reference sequence). CDR3 DNA: TGTGCCAGCAGCCCTGCCCCGGGCGGAGAGACCCAGTACTTC. Protein product: CASSPAPGGETQYF.

This chain links TRBV6-6 with TRBJ1-1; weak D call: TRBD1 (5 bases). V gave up 7 bases and J gave up 5 bases, with 11 bases separating them. This CDR3 contains 12 residues. Germline V gene data show CDR1 as MNHNY and CDR2 as SVGAGI (reference sequence). This CDR3 reads CASNQGTTEAFF. The CDR3 DNA reads TGTGCCAGCAACCAGGGAACAACTGAAGCTTTCTTT.

The chain has TRBV28 and TRBJ2-6; TRBD1 matches at 7 bases. The germline V gene encodes CDR1 MDHEN and CDR2 SYDVKM. V dropped 7 bases and J dropped 4; count of bases not matched to a gene: 13. This CDR3 region has 17 residues. This CDR3 reads CASTGTATSIGANVLTF. CDR3 sequence (DNA): TGTGCCAGCACCGGGACAGCGACCTCGATAGGGGCCAACGTCCTGACTTTC.

The V and J genes are TRBV12-5 and TRBJ2-1, with a weak D call TRBD2 (5 bases). CDR1 and CDR2 from the germline V gene are LGHNT and FRNRAP. V gave up 1 base and J gave up 10 bases, with 17 bases separating them. There are 15 residues in the CDR3. CDR3 DNA: TGTGCTAGTGGTTTGGACCCGGACTTCCACTTGGAGCAGTTCTTC. It encodes CASGLDPDFHLEQFF.

The chain carries TRBV5-1 and TRBJ2-2, with 7 bases matching TRBD1. V was clipped by 2 bases and J by 5 bases; unmatched bases: 12. Germline V gives CDR1 SGHRS, CDR2 YFSETQ. The CDR3 sequence is 17 residues long. Written as DNA, the CDR3 is TGCGCCAGCAGCTTATTCTCAGAGGGGGCGAGTACCGGGGAGCTGTTTTTT. This sequence encodes CASSLFSEGASTGELFF.

This clonotype showed up just once. The V gene is TRBV27, the J gene TRBJ1-1; possible D gene TRBD1, 5 bases. Germline V CDR1 and CDR2: MNHEY, SMNVEV (reference sequence). This CDR3 contains 14 residues. Trimming cost V 7 bases and J 0 bases, with 12 bases left between them. The CDR3 DNA is TGTGCCAGCAACGGGGGACTCCTGAACACTGAAGCTTTCTTT. Translating gives CASNGGLLNTEAFF.

This chain uses TRBV7-9 with TRBJ1-1, with no clear D. This CDR3 contains 9 residues. CDR1 and CDR2 (germline): SEHNR, FQNEAQ (reference sequence). The V end was cut by 5 bases, the J end by 12 bases, with 7 bases between. CDR3 residues: CASSTLTFF. DNA for the CDR3: TGTGCCAGCAGCACTCTAACTTTCTTT.

This sequence joins TRBV6-5 and TRBJ2-1; D is undetermined. Germline CDR1 MNHEY, CDR2 SVGAGI. Trimming took 6 bases from V and 6 from J, leaving 15 bases between them. The CDR3 has 14 residues. CDR3 sequence reads: CASRNLFGFNEQFF. The DNA of the CDR3 is TGTGCCAGCAGGAACCTCTTCGGGTTCAATGAGCAGTTCTTC.

The CDR3 is CATRAGMGTEAFF. For the CDR3, the DNA is TGTGCCACCAGGGCGGGGATGGGAACTGAAGCTTTCTTT. The chain carries TRBV24-1 and TRBJ1-1, with D unresolved. The CDR3 consists of 13 residues. The germline gives CDR1 KGHDR, CDR2 SFDVKD. Between the trimmed V and J ends, which lost 7 bases and 5 bases, there was a span of 13 bases.

This clonotype occurred once. This CDR3 is missing its conserved last phenylalanine or tryptophan, likely due to a read error. V is TRBV6-5 and J is TRBJ1-2; TRBD1 is a possible D gene (6 bases). V dropped 0 bases and J dropped 4 bases, with 9 bases sitting between them. Per the germline V gene, CDR1 is MNHEY and CDR2 is SVGAGI. CDR3 size: 14 residues. CDR3 amino acids: CASSYSEGGYGYTL. The CDR3, as DNA: TGTGCCAGCAGTTACTCGGAGGGGGGCTATGGCTACACCCTC.

The chain is built from TRBV19 and TRBJ1-1; D is ambiguous. Trimming stripped 3 bases from V and 3 bases from J, with 11 bases between. CDR1 and CDR2 (germline): LNHDA, SQIVND (reference sequence). The CDR3 has 14 residues. Here the CDR3 reads CASSIGGSDTEAFF. The CDR3 region has the DNA TGTGCCAGTAGTATTGGAGGGTCTGACACTGAAGCTTTCTTT.

This sequence joins TRBV13 and TRBJ1-2, with D maybe TRBD1 (6 bases). The CDR3 is 15 amino acids. Germline values: CDR1 PRHDT, CDR2 FYEKMQ (reference sequence). Trimming pared 2 bases from V and 5 bases from J, leaving 15 bases between. The CDR3 DNA follows: TGTGCCAGCAGCTTACAGGGGCGCTTATCATATGGCTACACCTTC. It codes for CASSLQGRLSYGYTF.

This clonotype has more than one count but fewer than ten. The chain links TRBV27 to TRBJ1-2; a weak D match, TRBD1 (5 bases). In germline, CDR1 is MNHEY, CDR2 SMNVEV (reference sequence). The V gene lost 4 bases and the J gene lost 4 bases, with 16 bases spanning the gap. The CDR3 is made up of 15 amino acids. The CDR3 DNA sequence: TGTGCCAGCAGTTCCCGCGGTGGGGGTAGCTATGGCTACACCTTC. Protein: CASSSRGGGSYGYTF.

The chain is built from TRBV28 and TRBJ2-5, with 9 bases lining up with TRBD1. Germline CDR1 MDHEN, CDR2 SYDVKM. V lost 2 bases and J lost 4; bases outside the gene matches: 11. CDR3 size: 17 residues. CDR3 in DNA: TGTGCCAGCAGTTTAGACCGGGACAGGGAGATTAGAGAGACCCAGTACTTC. Protein: CASSLDRDREIRETQYF.

With regard to this clonotype: One end of the junction fails to match germline, which may point to a read error. The CDR3 sequence is CASSEAEGRNYGYTF. CDR3 bases: TGTGCCAGCAGCGAAGCGGAGGGGCGGAACTATGGCTACACCTTC. The gene calls are TRBV2 and TRBJ1-2; possible D gene TRBD1, 5 bases. The germline V gene encodes CDR1 SNHLY and CDR2 FYNNEI. The CDR3 runs 15 residues.

This rearrangement joins TRBV9 to TRBJ2-2, with D possibly TRBD2 on 5 matching bases. The CDR3 is 12 residues long. V was shortened by 6 bases and J by 7 bases, with 10 bases between the two germline ends. From germline, CDR1 is SGDLS and CDR2 YYNGEE. CDR3 sequence: CASNGDGGELFF. CDR3 in DNA: TGTGCCAGCAACGGGGATGGCGGGGAGCTGTTTTTT. The full variable domain, with the rest looked up from reference TRBV9 and TRBJ2-2, is DSGVTQTPKHLITATGQRVTLRCSPRSGDLSVYWYQQSLDQGLQFLIQYYNGEERAKGNILERFSAQQFPDLHSELNLSSLELGDSALYFCASNGDGGELFFGEGSRLTVL.

Turning to this clonotype: A read error may produce the germline difference seen at one junction end. The chain has TRBV7-7 and TRBJ1-1, with TRBD1 as a possible D gene (5 bases). From germline, CDR1 is SSHAT and CDR2 FNYEAQ (reference sequence). The CDR3 has 13 amino acids. Here the CDR3 DNA reads TGTGCTAGCAGCTTAGGCAGTGGGACCGAAGCTTTCTTT. It yields the protein CASSLGSGTEAFF.

This clonotype was detected many times. The CDR3 sequence: CASSQENRLVGAEAFF. The CDR3 DNA sequence: TGCGCCAGCAGCCAAGAGAATAGGTTGGTGGGGGCTGAAGCTTTCTTT. V usage is TRBV4-3 and J usage is TRBJ1-1; a possible D gene is TRBD1 (5 bases). Germline values: CDR1 LGHNA, CDR2 YSLEER. The CDR3 spans 16 residues. V dropped 0 bases and J dropped 6 bases, with 17 bases sitting between them.

This sequence joins TRBV19 and TRBJ1-2, with 7 bases fitting TRBD1. V trimming: 3 bases; J trimming: 3 bases; junction bases outside the gene matches: 10. The CDR3 length is 16 residues. Germline loops: CDR1 LNHDA, CDR2 SQIVND (reference sequence). CDR3 nucleotide sequence: TGTGCCAGTAGTATGACTAATTGGGACAGCTACTATGGCTACACCTTC. This sequence encodes CASSMTNWDSYYGYTF.

This clonotype was observed a handful of times. The CDR3: CASSFSPQGLSYEQYV. The DNA for the CDR3 is TGTGCCAGCAGTTTCTCCCCCCAGGGCCTCTCCTACGAGCAGTACGTC. V is TRBV28 and J is TRBJ2-7, with a possible D match to TRBD1 (5 bases). The V gene's germline CDR1 is MDHEN and CDR2 SYDVKM. The CDR3 is 16 residues long. Trimming left V 3 bases short and J 0 bases short, with 15 bases between.

This rearrangement joins TRBV30 to TRBJ1-5; D gene ambiguous. V was clipped by 2 bases and J by 1 base, with 15 bases between them. Germline V gives CDR1 GTSNPN, CDR2 SVGIG (reference sequence). The CDR3 runs 16 residues. Here the CDR3 DNA reads TGTGCCTGGAGTTTCAGTTGGGGATTAAGCAATCAGCCCCAGCATTTT. Its translation is CAWSFSWGLSNQPQHF.

Details on this clonotype: The junction and the germline gene differ at one end; a read error may be behind it. The chain links TRBV10-3 to TRBJ2-1; 12 bases agree with TRBD2. Germline CDR1 reads ENHRY; CDR2 reads SYGVKD. The CDR3 runs to 14 residues. The CDR3 DNA sequence: TGTGTCATCAGTGGGACTAGCGGGCCGAGAGAGCAGTTCTTC. Residues: CVISGTSGPREQFF.

The CDR3 reads CASSFRDPNQPQHF. In nucleotides, the CDR3 is TGTGCCAGTAGTTTCCGGGATCCCAATCAGCCCCAGCATTTT. The chain is built from TRBV19 and TRBJ1-5; D is unclear. The germline CDR1 and CDR2 sequences are LNHDA and SQIVND (reference sequence). Trimming cost V 5 bases and J 3 bases, with 11 bases left between them. The length of the CDR3 is 14 residues.

V gene TRBV6-5 combines with J gene TRBJ2-1; a weak D match, TRBD2 (5 bases). Germline assignment: CDR1 MNHEY and CDR2 SVGAGI. Trimming pared 5 bases from V and 8 bases from J, leaving 16 bases between. CDR3 length: 14 residues. CDR3 amino acids: CASSAPSLMDEQFF. DNA for the CDR3: TGTGCCAGCAGTGCCCCTAGCCTTATGGATGAGCAGTTCTTC.

This clonotype has more than one count but fewer than ten. This chain joins TRBV6-1 and TRBJ2-7; 7 nucleotides agree with TRBD1. This CDR3 comprises 12 residues. The V segment lost 6 bases and the J segment 5 bases; nucleotides outside the gene matches: 4. Germline V CDR1 and CDR2: MNHNS, SASEGT. The CDR3 sequence: CASSLGTDEQYV. DNA of the CDR3: TGTGCCAGCAGCCTAGGGACAGACGAGCAGTACGTC.

The chain employs TRBV6-5 and TRBJ2-6; D is unresolved. This CDR3 contains 17 residues. Trimming shortened V by 1 base and J by 1 base, and 11 bases separated the two germline ends. Germline V lookup: CDR1 MNHEY, CDR2 SVGAGI. Written as DNA, the CDR3 is TGTGCCAGCAGTTACTATGGCAGCCAATCTGGGGCCAACGTCCTGACTTTC. Its translation is CASSYYGSQSGANVLTF.

This chain joins TRBV7-6 and TRBJ2-3; D unclear. Germline V CDR1 and CDR2: SGHVS, FNYEAQ. Trimming shortened V by 5 bases and J by 2 bases, and 8 bases separated the two germline ends. The CDR3 totals 13 residues. The CDR3 loop reads CASSPTNTDTQYF. The CDR3 DNA reads as TGTGCCAGCAGCCCAACTAACACAGATACGCAGTATTTT. Complete variable domain (other parts from reference TRBV7-6 and TRBJ2-3): GAGVSQSPRYKVTKRGQDVALRCDPISGHVSLYWYRQALGQGPEFLTYFNYEAQQDKSGLPNDRFSAERPEGSISTLTIQRTEQRDSAMYRCASSPTNTDTQYFGPGTRLTVL.